These T cell receptor beta chains were read from a single sample in a study of beta chain features in type 1 diabetes. The data were produced by immunoSEQ multiplex PCR, yet TCRdb's version contains in-frame clones alone and is incomplete. The data show about 400,000 clones, with roughly 12% seen just once and 0.017% held by the top ten. The sequencing input was naive CD4+ T cells from blood. All receptors come from a man younger than 35 in good health. The CDR3 runs from the conserved cysteine through the conserved F or W. The D gene is left open where the match is weak. Rows may omit the clone size; those that give it use once, few, many or a size class.

j_call: TRBJ1-5
v_call: TRBV7-2
d_call: -
clone_size: -
cdr3_aa: CASSLVTGSNQPQHF
cdr3_nt: TGTGCCAGCAGCTTAGTGACAGGCAGCAATCAGCCCCAGCATTTT

j_call: TRBJ2-3
v_call: TRBV6-5
d_call: -
clone_size: -
cdr3_aa: CASSYRGSDTQYF
cdr3_nt: TGTGCCAGCAGTTACAGGGGCTCAGATACGCAGTATTTT

j_call: TRBJ2-6
v_call: TRBV5-1
d_call: -
clone_size: -
cdr3_aa: CASSTDSRVSGANVLTF
cdr3_nt: TGCGCCAGCAGCACGGACTCGCGGGTTTCTGGGGCCAACGTCCTGACTTTC

j_call: TRBJ1-2
v_call: TRBV7-2
d_call: -
clone_size: -
cdr3_aa: CASSFSENYGYTF
cdr3_nt: TGTGCCAGCAGCTTTTCAGAAAACTATGGCTACACCTTC

j_call: TRBJ2-7
v_call: TRBV11-1
d_call: -
clone_size: -
cdr3_aa: CASSSSGAVPYEQYF
cdr3_nt: TGTGCCAGCAGCTCCTCAGGGGCTGTGCCCTACGAGCAGTACTTC

j_call: TRBJ1-5
v_call: TRBV4-2
d_call: -
clone_size: -
cdr3_aa: CASSQDPSREAQPQHF
cdr3_nt: TGTGCCAGCAGCCAAGACCCAAGTCGGGAGGCTCAGCCCCAGCATTTT

j_call: TRBJ2-1
v_call: TRBV29-1
d_call: -
clone_size: few
cdr3_aa: CSVPGGGSSYNEQFF
cdr3_nt: TGCAGCGTTCCGGGGGGCGGGAGTTCGTACAATGAGCAGTTCTTC

j_call: TRBJ2-7
v_call: TRBV25-1
d_call: TRBD1
clone_size: few
cdr3_aa: CASSWTGTYEQYF
cdr3_nt: TGTGCCAGCAGCTGGACAGGTACCTACGAGCAGTACTTC

j_call: TRBJ2-3
v_call: TRBV5-6
d_call: -
clone_size: few
cdr3_aa: CASRNQGTDTQYF
cdr3_nt: TGTGCCAGCAGGAACCAGGGAACAGATACGCAGTATTTT

j_call: TRBJ2-5
v_call: TRBV9
d_call: TRBD2
clone_size: few
cdr3_aa: CASSGIAGGPLETQYF
cdr3_nt: TGTGCCAGCAGCGGAATAGCGGGAGGGCCTCTGGAGACCCAGTACTTC

j_call: TRBJ2-5
v_call: TRBV30
d_call: TRBD2
clone_size: -
cdr3_aa: CAWSVERGQETQYF
cdr3_nt: TGTGCCTGGAGTGTAGAGCGGGGGCAAGAGACCCAGTACTTC

j_call: TRBJ2-3
v_call: TRBV9
d_call: -
clone_size: few
cdr3_aa: CASSVGNMWEAQYF
cdr3_nt: TGTGCCAGCAGCGTAGGTAATATGTGGGAGGCCCAGTATTTT

j_call: TRBJ1-2
v_call: TRBV7-9
d_call: -
clone_size: -
cdr3_aa: CASSLSSRGRGYTF
cdr3_nt: TGTGCCAGCAGCTTAAGTTCCCGGGGTCGCGGCTACACCTTC

j_call: TRBJ1-5
v_call: TRBV15
d_call: -
clone_size: -
cdr3_aa: CATSRDPRRQPQHF
cdr3_nt: TGTGCCACCAGCAGAGATCCGAGGAGACAGCCCCAGCATTTT

j_call: TRBJ2-7
v_call: TRBV6-5
d_call: TRBD1
clone_size: few
cdr3_aa: CASSSTGYEQYF
cdr3_nt: TGTGCCAGCAGTTCGACAGGGTACGAGCAGTACTTC

j_call: TRBJ2-1
v_call: TRBV6-6
d_call: TRBD2
clone_size: few
cdr3_aa: CASRALSTSGHNEQFF
cdr3_nt: TGTGCCAGCAGGGCGCTTTCGACTAGCGGGCACAATGAGCAGTTCTTC

j_call: TRBJ2-7
v_call: TRBV30
d_call: -
clone_size: -
cdr3_aa: CAWREGFGQYF
cdr3_nt: TGTGCCTGGAGGGAGGGCTTTGGGCAGTACTTC

j_call: TRBJ1-1
v_call: TRBV6-6
d_call: -
clone_size: -
cdr3_aa: CASSGRVGTEAFF
cdr3_nt: TGTGCCAGCAGTGGCAGGGTGGGCACTGAAGCTTTCTTT

j_call: TRBJ1-2
v_call: TRBV28
d_call: -
clone_size: few
cdr3_aa: CASSLVGRYYGYTF
cdr3_nt: TGTGCCAGCAGTTTAGTGGGCAGATACTATGGCTACACCTTC

j_call: TRBJ2-1
v_call: TRBV25-1
d_call: TRBD2
clone_size: few
cdr3_aa: CASSAKRGLAGYNEQFF
cdr3_nt: TGTGCCAGCAGTGCGAAGCGGGGTCTAGCGGGCTACAATGAGCAGTTCTTC